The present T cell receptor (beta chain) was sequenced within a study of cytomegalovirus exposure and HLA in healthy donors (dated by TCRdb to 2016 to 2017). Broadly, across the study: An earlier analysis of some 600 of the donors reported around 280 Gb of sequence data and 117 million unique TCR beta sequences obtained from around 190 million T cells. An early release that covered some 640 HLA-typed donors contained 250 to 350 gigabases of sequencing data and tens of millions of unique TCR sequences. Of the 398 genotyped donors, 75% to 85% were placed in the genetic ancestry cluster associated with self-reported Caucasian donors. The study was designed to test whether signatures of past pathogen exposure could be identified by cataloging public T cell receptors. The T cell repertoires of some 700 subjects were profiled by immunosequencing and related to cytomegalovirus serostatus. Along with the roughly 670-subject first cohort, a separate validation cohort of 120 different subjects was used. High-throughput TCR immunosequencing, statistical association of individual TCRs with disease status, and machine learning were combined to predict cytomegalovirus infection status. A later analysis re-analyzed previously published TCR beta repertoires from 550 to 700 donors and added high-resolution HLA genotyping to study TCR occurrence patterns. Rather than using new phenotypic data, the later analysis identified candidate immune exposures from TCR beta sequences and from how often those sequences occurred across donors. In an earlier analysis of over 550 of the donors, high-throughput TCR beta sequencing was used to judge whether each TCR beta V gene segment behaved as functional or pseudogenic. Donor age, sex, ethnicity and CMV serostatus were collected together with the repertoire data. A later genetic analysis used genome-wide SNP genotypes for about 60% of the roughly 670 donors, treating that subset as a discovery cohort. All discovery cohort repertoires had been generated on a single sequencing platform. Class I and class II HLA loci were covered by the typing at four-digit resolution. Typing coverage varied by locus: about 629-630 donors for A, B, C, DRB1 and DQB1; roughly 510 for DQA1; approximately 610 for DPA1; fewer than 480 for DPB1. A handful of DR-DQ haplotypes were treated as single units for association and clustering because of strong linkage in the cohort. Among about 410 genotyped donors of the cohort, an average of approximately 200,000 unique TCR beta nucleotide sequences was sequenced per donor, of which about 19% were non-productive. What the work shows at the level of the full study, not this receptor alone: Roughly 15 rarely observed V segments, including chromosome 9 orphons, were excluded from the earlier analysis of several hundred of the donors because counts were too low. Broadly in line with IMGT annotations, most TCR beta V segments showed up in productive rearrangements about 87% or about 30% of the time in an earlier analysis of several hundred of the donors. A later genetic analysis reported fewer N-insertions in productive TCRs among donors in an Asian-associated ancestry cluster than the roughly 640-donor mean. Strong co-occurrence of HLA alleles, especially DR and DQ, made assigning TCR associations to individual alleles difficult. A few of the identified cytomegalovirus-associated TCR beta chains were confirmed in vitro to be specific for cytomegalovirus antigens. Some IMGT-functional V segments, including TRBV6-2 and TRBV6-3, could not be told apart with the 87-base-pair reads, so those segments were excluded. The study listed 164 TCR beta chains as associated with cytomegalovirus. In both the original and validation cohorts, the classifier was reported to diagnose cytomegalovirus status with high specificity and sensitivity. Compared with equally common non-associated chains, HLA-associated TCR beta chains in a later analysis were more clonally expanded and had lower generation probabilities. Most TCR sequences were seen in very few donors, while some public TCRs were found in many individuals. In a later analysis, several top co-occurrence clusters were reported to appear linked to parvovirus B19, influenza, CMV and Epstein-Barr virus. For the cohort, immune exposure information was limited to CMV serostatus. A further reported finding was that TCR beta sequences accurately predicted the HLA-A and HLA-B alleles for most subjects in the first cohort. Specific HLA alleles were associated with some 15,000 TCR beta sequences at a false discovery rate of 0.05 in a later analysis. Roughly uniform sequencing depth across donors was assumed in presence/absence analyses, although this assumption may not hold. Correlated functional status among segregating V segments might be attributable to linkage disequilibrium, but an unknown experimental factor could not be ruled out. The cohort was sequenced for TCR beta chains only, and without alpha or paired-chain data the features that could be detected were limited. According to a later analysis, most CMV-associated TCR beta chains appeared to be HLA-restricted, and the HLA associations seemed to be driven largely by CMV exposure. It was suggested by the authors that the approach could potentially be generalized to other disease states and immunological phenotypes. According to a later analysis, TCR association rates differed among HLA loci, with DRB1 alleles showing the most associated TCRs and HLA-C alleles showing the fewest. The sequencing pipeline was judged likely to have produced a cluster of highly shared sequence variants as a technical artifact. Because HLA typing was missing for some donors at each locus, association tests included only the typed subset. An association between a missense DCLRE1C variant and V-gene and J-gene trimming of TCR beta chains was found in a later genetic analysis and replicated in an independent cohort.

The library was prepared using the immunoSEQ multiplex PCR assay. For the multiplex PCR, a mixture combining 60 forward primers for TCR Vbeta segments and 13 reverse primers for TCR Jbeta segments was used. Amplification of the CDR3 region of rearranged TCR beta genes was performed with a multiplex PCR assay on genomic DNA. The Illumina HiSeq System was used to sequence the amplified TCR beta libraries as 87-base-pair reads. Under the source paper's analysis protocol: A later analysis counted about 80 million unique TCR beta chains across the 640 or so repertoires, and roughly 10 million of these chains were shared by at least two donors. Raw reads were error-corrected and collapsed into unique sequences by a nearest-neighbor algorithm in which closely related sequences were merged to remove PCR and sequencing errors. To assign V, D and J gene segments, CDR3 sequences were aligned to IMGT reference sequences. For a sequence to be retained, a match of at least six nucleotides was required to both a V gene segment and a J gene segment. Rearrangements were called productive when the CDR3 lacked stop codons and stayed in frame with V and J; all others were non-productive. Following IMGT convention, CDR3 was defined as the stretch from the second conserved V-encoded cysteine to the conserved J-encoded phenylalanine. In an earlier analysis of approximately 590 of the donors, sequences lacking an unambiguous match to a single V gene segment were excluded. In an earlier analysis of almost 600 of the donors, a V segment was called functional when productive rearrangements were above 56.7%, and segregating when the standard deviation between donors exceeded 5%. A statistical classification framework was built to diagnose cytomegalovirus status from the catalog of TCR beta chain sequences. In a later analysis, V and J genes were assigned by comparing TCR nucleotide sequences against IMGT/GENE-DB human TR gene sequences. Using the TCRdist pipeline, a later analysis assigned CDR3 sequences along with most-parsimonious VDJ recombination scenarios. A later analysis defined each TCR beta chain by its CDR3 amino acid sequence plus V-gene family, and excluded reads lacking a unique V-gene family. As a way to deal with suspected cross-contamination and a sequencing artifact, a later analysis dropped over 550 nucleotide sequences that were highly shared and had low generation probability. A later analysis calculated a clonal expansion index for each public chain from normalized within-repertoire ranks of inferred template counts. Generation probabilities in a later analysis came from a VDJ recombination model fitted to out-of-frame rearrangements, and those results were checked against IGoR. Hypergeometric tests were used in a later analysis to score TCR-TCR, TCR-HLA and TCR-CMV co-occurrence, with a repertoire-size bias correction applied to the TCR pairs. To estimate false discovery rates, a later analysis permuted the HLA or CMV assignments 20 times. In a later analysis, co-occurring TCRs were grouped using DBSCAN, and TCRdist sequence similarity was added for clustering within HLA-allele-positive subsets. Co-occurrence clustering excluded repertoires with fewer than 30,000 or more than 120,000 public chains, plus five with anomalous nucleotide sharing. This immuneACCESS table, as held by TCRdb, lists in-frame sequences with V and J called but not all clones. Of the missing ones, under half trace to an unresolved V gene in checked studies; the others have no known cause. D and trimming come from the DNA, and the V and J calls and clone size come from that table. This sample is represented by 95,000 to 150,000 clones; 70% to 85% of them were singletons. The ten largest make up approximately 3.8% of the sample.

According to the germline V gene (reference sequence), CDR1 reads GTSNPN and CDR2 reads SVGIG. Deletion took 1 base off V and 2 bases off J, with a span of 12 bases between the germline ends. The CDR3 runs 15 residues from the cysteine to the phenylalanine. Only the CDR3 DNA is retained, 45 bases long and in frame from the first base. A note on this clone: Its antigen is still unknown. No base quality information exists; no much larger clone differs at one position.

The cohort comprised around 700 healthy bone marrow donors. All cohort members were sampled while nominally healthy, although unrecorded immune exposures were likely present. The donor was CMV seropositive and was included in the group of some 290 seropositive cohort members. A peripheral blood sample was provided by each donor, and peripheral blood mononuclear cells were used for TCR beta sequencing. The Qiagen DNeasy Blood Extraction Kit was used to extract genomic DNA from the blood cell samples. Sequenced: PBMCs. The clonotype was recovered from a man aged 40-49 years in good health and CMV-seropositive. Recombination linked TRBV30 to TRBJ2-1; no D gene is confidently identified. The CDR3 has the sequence CAWSGRNSAYNEQFF. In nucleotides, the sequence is TGTGCCTGGAGTGGCCGGAACAGTGCCTACAATGAGCAGTTCTTC.